A few counts support the clone carrying this TCR beta chain. The data derive from a study of T cells in Graves' hyperthyroidism and ophthalmopathy. CDR3 length equals 17 residues. V was trimmed by 2 bases and J by 4 bases, leaving 20 bases between them. Germline assignment: CDR1 LNHDA and CDR2 SQIVND (reference sequence). Hyperthyroidism patients were newly diagnosed, had disease duration under 2 months, and were aged 18 to 65 years. Template material for amplifying TCR beta CDR3 regions consisted of RNA transcripts. HTBI primers were employed in a first-round RT-PCR of the TCR CDR3. TCRdb re-called the multiplex PCR reads through MiXCR, storing one row per CDR3 protein. The profile covers around 380,000 distinct CDR3 sequences, with approximately 13% appearing a single time and less than 25% taken by the ten largest.

The clonotype originates from a man aged 25 to 40 with Graves' hyperthyroidism that later progressed to Graves' ophthalmopathy. The source material was blood. The chain recombines TRBV19 with TRBJ1-2; D is uncertain. This CDR3 reads CASSISAGDEDGYGYTF. The CDR3 DNA reads as TGTGCCAGTAGTATATCGGCAGGAGATGAGGATGGCTATGGCTACACCTTC.